These T cell receptor beta chains were read from a single sample in a study of T cell responses to AZD1222 COVID-19 vaccine. Using immunoSEQ multiplex PCR, the repertoire was profiled, and TCRdb retains in-frame clones only, with some absent. The table has 90,000 to 110,000 clones, 75% to 90% seen once. The sequencing used peripheral blood, collected 28 days after the second AZD1222 dose. These receptors all stem from an adult who received the AZD1222 COVID-19 vaccine. The CDR3 runs from the conserved cysteine through the conserved F or W. A D gene is named only where the DNA matches it firmly. The listing skips clone size in some rows; elsewhere it reads once, few, many or a size class.

clone_size cdr3_length j_call d_call v_call cdr3_nt cdr3_aa
NA 14 TRBJ2-7 NA TRBV5-4 TGTGCCAGCAGCTCCAGGGAGCTCTCCTACGAGCAGTACTTC CASSSRELSYEQYF
NA 16 TRBJ2-3 NA TRBV18 TGTGCCAGCTCACCGTTCCAGATAACTAGCACAGATACGCAGTATTTT CASSPFQITSTDTQYF
NA 13 TRBJ1-1 TRBD1 TRBV5-1 TGCGCCAGCAGCTCGAGACAGGGATTTGAAGCTTTCTTT CASSSRQGFEAFF
NA 13 TRBJ1-2 NA TRBV27 TGTGCCAGCAGTTTCTTGGGGGAAAGGGGCTACACCTTC CASSFLGERGYTF
NA 15 TRBJ2-7 TRBD2 TRBV5-3 TGTGCCAGAAGCCATAAGCGGGAGGAATGCTACGAGCAGTACTTC CARSHKREECYEQYF
NA 13 TRBJ1-1 NA TRBV12-3/TRBV12-4 TGTGCCAGCAGTTTCCAAAAGAACACTGAAGCTTTCTTT CASSFQKNTEAFF
NA 16 TRBJ1-4 NA TRBV11-3 TGTGCCAGCAGCTTACCTTCTGGTGCAACTAATGAAAAACTGTTTTTT CASSLPSGATNEKLFF
NA 14 TRBJ1-1 TRBD1 TRBV6-5 TGTGCCAGCAGTTTAGGGGGCGGAAACACTGAAGCTTTCTTT CASSLGGGNTEAFF
NA 17 TRBJ2-7 NA TRBV16 TGTGCCAGCAGCCAATTGGGCAGTTCTACCAGCTCCTACGAGCAGTACTTC CASSQLGSSTSSYEQYF
NA 15 TRBJ2-7 NA TRBV27 TGTGCCAGCAGTTCCGACCCCACCCCCAGATACGAGCAGTACTTC CASSSDPTPRYEQYF
NA 16 TRBJ2-7 TRBD1 TRBV29-1 TGCAGCGTTGAAGATCTCTCCGGGGCAGGGGGCTACGAGCAGTACTTC CSVEDLSGAGGYEQYF
NA 14 TRBJ2-1 TRBD2 TRBV27 TGTGCCAGCAGAGTAAGCGGGGGCGTGCATGAGCAGTTCTTC CASRVSGGVHEQFF
NA 14 TRBJ1-2 NA TRBV27 TGTGCCAGCAGGAACCAAGGGGTAGACTATGGCTACACCTTC CASRNQGVDYGYTF
once 13 TRBJ1-5 NA TRBV10-1 TGCGCCAGCAGTGCGGATCTCAATCAGCCCCAGCATTTT CASSADLNQPQHF
NA 15 TRBJ1-1 TRBD1 TRBV6-5 TGTGCCAGCAGTTCCTCCGGGACAGTCAACACTGAAGCTTTCTTT CASSSSGTVNTEAFF
NA 12 TRBJ1-5 NA TRBV27 TGTGCCAGCAGCGTTATACAGGGAAGGCTGCATTTT CASSVIQGRLHF
NA 14 TRBJ1-1 NA TRBV3-1/TRBV3-2 TGTGCCAGCAGCCAAAGGACAAGGAACACTGAAGCTTTCTTT CASSQRTRNTEAFF
NA 16 TRBJ1-4 NA TRBV5-4 TGTGCCAGCAGCTTTCAATTACCGGGGGAGGATGAAAAACTGTTTTTT CASSFQLPGEDEKLFF
NA 13 TRBJ2-7 NA TRBV19 TGTGCCAGTAACCACGGGGCAGGCTACGAGCAGTACTTC CASNHGAGYEQYF
NA 18 TRBJ1-2 TRBD1 TRBV4-3 TGCGCCAGCAGCCAAGAGGTACAGGGGGTCCGGGGGGGCGGAGGCTACACCTTC CASSQEVQGVRGGGGYTF
NA 15 TRBJ2-7 NA TRBV7-3 TGTGCCAGCAGCTTAGGGAGGACAGACGCCTACGAGCAGTACTTC CASSLGRTDAYEQYF
NA 16 TRBJ2-3 NA TRBV19 TGTGCCAGTAGTGCCCAACTAGCCTTCAGCACAGATACGCAGTATTTT CASSAQLAFSTDTQYF
NA 15 TRBJ1-1 NA TRBV5-5 TGTGCCAGCAGCTTTGAGAGGGTCCTTAACACTGAAGCTTTCTTT CASSFERVLNTEAFF
NA 13 TRBJ1-5 NA TRBV30 TGTGCCAGCCAGTTGGGTAGCAATCAGCCCCAGCATTTT CASQLGSNQPQHF
NA 15 TRBJ2-5 TRBD2 TRBV19 TGTGCCAGTAAGGGACTAGCGGTCGCCGAAGAGACCCAGTACTTC CASKGLAVAEETQYF
NA 13 TRBJ1-4 NA TRBV5-1 TGCGCCAGCAGAGAGACAACTAATGAAAAACTGTTTTTT CASRETTNEKLFF
NA 17 TRBJ2-3 TRBD2 TRBV10-3 TGTGCCATCAGTGTATCCGGGACTAGCGGGAGCACAGATACGCAGTATTTT CAISVSGTSGSTDTQYF
NA 15 TRBJ2-3 NA TRBV19 TGTGCCAGTAGTCCTCAGGGCGTTCCCACAGATACGCAGTATTTT CASSPQGVPTDTQYF
NA 15 TRBJ1-6 NA TRBV3-1/TRBV3-2 TGTGCCAGCAGCGGACTTCAAGTGGCCGGATCACCCCTCCACTTT CASSGLQVAGSPLHF
NA 16 TRBJ2-1 TRBD2 TRBV7-8 TGTGCCAGCAGCTTAGTTTGGAGGGAGGGCCGAAATGAGCAGTTCTTC CASSLVWREGRNEQFF
NA 16 TRBJ2-7 NA TRBV27 TGTGCCAGCAGTAATGGACAGCCAAGGATTGGTTACGAGCAGTACTTC CASSNGQPRIGYEQYF
NA 16 TRBJ1-4 TRBD1 TRBV28 TGTGCCAGCAGTCCTACCATTCAGGGGGATGAGGAAAAACTGTTTTTT CASSPTIQGDEEKLFF
NA 17 TRBJ1-5 TRBD1 TRBV4-1 TGCGCCAGCAGCCAATCGGACAGGGCCGGCGCGGGACAGCCCCAGCATTTT CASSQSDRAGAGQPQHF
NA 14 TRBJ2-7 NA TRBV5-1 TGCGCCAGCAGGTTGGGGCAGGGGATCGACGAGCAGTACTTC CASRLGQGIDEQYF
NA 20 TRBJ1-2 TRBD1 TRBV6-1 TGTGCCAGCAGTGGCCCAGGGGGTGGAACAGGGGGCGCAAAGGTGGGAGGCTACACCTTC CASSGPGGGTGGAKVGGYTF
NA 13 TRBJ2-5 NA TRBV29-1 TGCAGCGCTGTCAGGGGTGGTCGAGAGACCCAGTACTTC CSAVRGGRETQYF
NA 14 TRBJ2-1 NA TRBV7-9 TGTGCCAGCAGCTTAGAACAGGTTTCAAGGAGGCAGTTCTTC CASSLEQVSRRQFF
NA 14 TRBJ2-7 TRBD1 TRBV18 TGTGCCAGCTCACCCCGACAGGGCCTCTACGAGCAGTACTTC CASSPRQGLYEQYF
NA 14 TRBJ2-1 TRBD2 TRBV19 TGTGCCAGTAGTGCGACTAGCGGGAGCAATGAGCAGTTCTTC CASSATSGSNEQFF
NA 11 TRBJ2-7 NA TRBV2 TGTGCCAGCAGTGAGGGGTACGAGCAGTACTTC CASSEGYEQYF
NA 15 TRBJ1-3 TRBD1 TRBV7-8 TGTGCCAGCAGCATGGACAGGGGGTCTGGAAACACCATATATTTT CASSMDRGSGNTIYF
NA 17 TRBJ2-1 NA TRBV4-2 TGTGCCAGCAGCCATAAAGACATGGATCTTGACTACAATGAGCAGTTCTTC CASSHKDMDLDYNEQFF
NA 14 TRBJ2-2 NA TRBV29-1 TGCAGCGTTGCGCAACAGCCAGACACCGGGGAGCTGTTTTTT CSVAQQPDTGELFF
once 14 TRBJ2-5 TRBD1 TRBV6-5 TGTGCCAGCAGTATCGGGACAGGGCGGCAGACCCAGTACTTC CASSIGTGRQTQYF
NA 13 TRBJ2-1 TRBD2 TRBV11-2 TGTGCCAGCAGCTTAGTCAAGCGGGAGAGGGAGTTCTTC CASSLVKREREFF
NA 13 TRBJ2-4 TRBD2 TRBV19 TGTGCCAGTAGGCAAAGGGAGGGAAACATTCAGTACTTC CASRQREGNIQYF
NA 14 TRBJ2-6 NA TRBV28 TGTGCCAGCAGGGTGAGCTCTGGGGCCAACGTCCTGACTTTC CASRVSSGANVLTF
NA 15 TRBJ1-5 TRBD1 TRBV10-3 TGTGCCATCAGTGAACAGGGGGTTAGCAATCAGCCCCAGCATTTT CAISEQGVSNQPQHF
few 15 TRBJ1-5 NA TRBV2 TGTGCCAGCAGAAAATCGACAGTAGGGGATCAGCCCCAGCATTTT CASRKSTVGDQPQHF
NA 15 TRBJ2-5 TRBD2 TRBV13 TGTGCCAGCAGCCGGACTAGCGGGAGCGGGGAGACCCAGTACTTC CASSRTSGSGETQYF
NA 15 TRBJ1-5 TRBD1 TRBV6-5 TGTGCCAGCAGCCAGGACAGGGCCCGCAATCAGCCCCAGCATTTT CASSQDRARNQPQHF
NA 15 TRBJ2-7 NA TRBV9 TGTGCCAGCAGCGAGTTGGGAGGCAGTGGTGGAGAGCAGTACTTC CASSELGGSGGEQYF
NA 14 TRBJ2-7 TRBD2 TRBV7-9 TGTGCCAGCAGCCCAGCGGGAGCCGCCTACGAGCAGTACTTC CASSPAGAAYEQYF
NA 15 TRBJ2-7 NA TRBV3-1/TRBV3-2 TGTGCCAGCAGCCAAGCTACGGTCCACGTTTACGAGCAGTACTTC CASSQATVHVYEQYF
NA 15 TRBJ2-6 NA TRBV19 TGTGCCAGTAGGGTCCAGGGAGCCGGGGCCAACGTCCTGACTTTC CASRVQGAGANVLTF
NA 13 TRBJ2-1 TRBD2 TRBV6-5 TGTGCCGGAAGGACTAGCGGGAGCAATGAGCAGTTCTTC CAGRTSGSNEQFF
NA 12 TRBJ1-2 NA TRBV7-9 TGTGCCAGCAGCTTAGAGTTCTATGGCTACACCTTC CASSLEFYGYTF
NA 15 TRBJ2-7 TRBD1 TRBV10-3 TGTGCCATCAGTGAGTTGGGACAGGGTTCCTACGAGCAGTACTTC CAISELGQGSYEQYF
NA 13 TRBJ2-7 TRBD2 TRBV2 TGTGCCGGTACTAGCGGGGGTTCCTACGAGCAGTACTTC CAGTSGGSYEQYF
NA 12 TRBJ1-1 NA TRBV3-1/TRBV3-2 TGTGCCAGCAGCCAAGGGCTGTCTGAAGCTTTCTTT CASSQGLSEAFF